A selection of T cell receptor beta chains follows, all from one sample in a study of shared clonotypes between healthy human individuals. Sequencing used immunoSEQ multiplex PCR; TCRdb keeps in-frame clones, though not all of them. The sample records roughly 330,000 clones, over 65% being singletons. The sequenced sample consisted of memory CD4+ T cells sorted from blood. Receptors were obtained from a man aged 25-45 years in good health. The CDR3 runs from the conserved cysteine through the conserved F or W. Size tells how often a clone was seen (once, few, many) or the class of an expanded clone, and some rows leave it out.

clone_size v_call cdr3_aa
- TRBV28 CASSLRTLGYGYTF
- TRBV5-1 CASKRGGSTDTQYF
- TRBV18 CASSPPAVDGYEQYF
- TRBV7-3 CASSPQGTGELFF
- TRBV5-1 CASSLGQGAIQYF
few TRBV5-6 CASSLETGVVNEQFF
few TRBV7-2 CASSTRQGERETQYF
- TRBV9 CASSVGWGDTQYF
few TRBV7-2 CASSLGISGSGPDTQYF
- TRBV7-2 CASIPGTGSYNEQFF
- TRBV9 CASSVQGVETQYF
- TRBV5-1 CASSSGLAGLIQETQYF
- TRBV9 CASSVAQNTEAFF
once TRBV6-5 CASSYLQVSGPGELFF
- TRBV5-1 CASSLERGDYGYTF
- TRBV28 CASSLTGALGEKLFF
few TRBV5-1 CASRAIEGSETQYF
few TRBV7-2 CASSYRSPETQYF
- TRBV7-6 CASSWADEQFF
once TRBV10-2 CASRISGSSGELFF
- TRBV10-2 CARSSGLAYEQYF
few TRBV5-1 CASSFEQGRSAFF
- TRBV10-1 CASKAGGADTQYF
- TRBV5-1 CASSLAWGKGLAGDPPTYEQYF
- TRBV19 CASNVYQSSNRGYTF
- TRBV27 CASSSVGRRETQYF
- TRBV29-1 CSVEEPGHNEQFF
- TRBV7-9 CASSFQGAGEQYF
- TRBV5-4 CASSSDPNSNQPQHF
- TRBV9 CASSVGRSYSSTDTQYF
- TRBV11-2 CASSLDSLDRPGYGYTF
many TRBV29-1 CSVGSDSYNEQFF
- TRBV10-3 CAIRGEDEQYF
- TRBV10-2 CASSEQPSYEQYF
- TRBV11-2 CASSFSSVRGSTDTQYF
- TRBV7-9 CASSVRGLAGNNEQFF
- TRBV5-1 CASSPPWLHYTDTQYF
few TRBV27 CASSDTGNQPQHF
few TRBV5-1 CASSIGWDEQYF
- TRBV19 CASSIQGLNTEAFF
many TRBV6-1 CASSRTFYEQYF
few TRBV19 CASSITRDTQYF
- TRBV9 CASSVARGQTFSGANVLTF
- TRBV28 CASSPQGRDTGELFF
few TRBV28 CASSSEGGLRGYTF
- TRBV10-3 CAISESNRGNNEQFF
- TRBV11-1 CASSPTTLLGGEQFF
few TRBV11-2 CASSFSGAGANVLTF
- TRBV5-1 CASSLPGQGVTEAFF
- TRBV7-8 CASSKAGPSYEQYF
few TRBV6-6 CASQFQASSYEQYF
many TRBV27 CASSLARYHNEQFF
- TRBV4-3 CASSQDRNQPQHF
- TRBV10-2 CASTQDRVAGELFF
- TRBV25-1 CASSPWTALGEEKLFF
once TRBV25-1 CASARGPYNEQFF
- TRBV6-1 CASSAPSGNFYEQYF
- TRBV7-3 CASSLFSPQGYIPYEQYF